This TCR beta chain comes out of a study of T cells in Graves' hyperthyroidism and ophthalmopathy. Points from the study as a whole: The model's output predicted ophthalmopathy at a median of 6.5 months prior to onset.

The hyperthyroidism patients had all been newly diagnosed, and their disease duration was under 2 months. Their ages ranged from 18 to 65 years. Patients with uncontrolled infections, other autoimmune diseases, pregnancy or lactation were excluded. RNA transcripts were the template for amplifying TCR beta CDR3 regions. TCR CDR3 underwent first-round RT-PCR with the HTBI primer set. Via MiXCR, TCRdb re-called the multiplex PCR reads, giving one row per CDR3 protein. The data contain hundreds of thousands of distinct CDR3 sequences, around 14% of them singletons. This clonotype was seen more than once but under ten times. Its antigen is unknown. CDR3 length equals 16 residues. Germline V gives CDR1 LNHDA, CDR2 SQIVND (reference sequence). Trimming stripped 9 bases from V and 0 bases from J, with 15 bases between.

The rearrangement joins TRBV19 to TRBJ2-6; tentative D call: TRBD2 (5 bases). This TCR was recovered from a woman under 30 with Graves' hyperthyroidism. Sequenced: blood. The CDR3 sequence is CASCDKRPSGANVLTF. CDR3 DNA sequence: TGTGCCAGCTGCGACAAGCGGCCCTCTGGGGCCAACGTCCTGACTTTC. Full variable domain (remainder filled in from reference TRBV19 and TRBJ2-6): DGGITQSPKYLFRKEGQNVTLSCEQNLNHDAMYWYRQDPGQGLRLIYYSQIVNDFQKGDIAEGYSVSREKKESFPLTVTSAQKNPTAFYLCASCDKRPSGANVLTFGAGSRLTVL.